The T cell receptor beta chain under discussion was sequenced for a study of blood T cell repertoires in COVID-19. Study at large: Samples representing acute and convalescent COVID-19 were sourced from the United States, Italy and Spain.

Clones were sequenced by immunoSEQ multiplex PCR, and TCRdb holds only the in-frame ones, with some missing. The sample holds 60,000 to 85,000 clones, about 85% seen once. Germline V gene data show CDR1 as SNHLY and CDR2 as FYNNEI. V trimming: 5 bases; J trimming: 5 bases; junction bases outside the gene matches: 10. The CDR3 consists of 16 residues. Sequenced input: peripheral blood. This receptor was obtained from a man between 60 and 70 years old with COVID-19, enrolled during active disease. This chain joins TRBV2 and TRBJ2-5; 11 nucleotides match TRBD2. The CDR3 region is CASSSPGLAVVETQYF. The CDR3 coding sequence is TGTGCCAGCAGTTCCCCGGGACTAGCGGTAGTGGAGACCCAGTACTTC.